This T cell receptor beta chain was identified in a study of Graves' ophthalmopathy and Graves' hyperthyroidism (dated by TCRdb to 2016 to 2019). For the wider study: Peripheral blood was collected at initial diagnosis, prior to any treatment. TCR beta repertoire signatures were used to distinguish Graves' ophthalmopathy from Graves' hyperthyroidism and to predict progression to ophthalmopathy. In total, approximately 130 blood samples were TCR-sequenced: under 45 ophthalmopathy, roughly 77 hyperthyroidism and about 17 hyperthyroidism-to-ophthalmopathy patients. A discovery set of 100 patients (around 40 ophthalmopathy, about 59 stable hyperthyroidism) was enrolled to explore V-J signatures distinguishing ophthalmopathy from hyperthyroidism. An independent validation cohort comprised 18 to 20 hyperthyroidism patients and around 16 patients who later progressed from hyperthyroidism to ophthalmopathy. T-cell repertoires of thyroid tissue and blood were compared in more than 5 hyperthyroidism patients. Following sample collection, hyperthyroidism patients were given methimazole at a starting dose of 30 mg daily, and ophthalmopathy patients were given high-dose intravenous methylprednisolone. The 90 to 100 discovery patients were randomly divided into training and test sets at a 7:3 ratio.

TCR beta CDR3 regions were amplified from RNA transcripts for repertoire sequencing. The first round was an RT-PCR using HTBI primers with the Qiagen OneStep RT-PCR kit, and this first round was followed by a second-round multiplex PCR, then size selection and purification. Libraries were sequenced paired-end with 100 bp reads on an Illumina HiSeq2000. Per the authors' processing: SOAPnuke was used for read processing, and reads with adapters, uncalled bases, a mean Phred below 15, or no exact constant-primer or identifier match were discarded. High-quality paired reads were merged with COPE v1.2.5. Each unique nucleotide sequence was defined as a clonotype, and clonotypes were aligned to IMGT TRB V, D and J references with MiTCR v1.1. Analysis was restricted to V-J combinations with a frequency above 0.0001, which covered about 99% of repertoires. For each V-J combination, a TCR clonal expansion and chaos score was defined as F50 clonal expansion divided by the chaos observed in the TCRdist matrix. Welch's t-statistics and random forest were used to reduce the features to 10 to 15 V-J combinations, which were then used as input to a naive Bayes classifier. Thyroid-blood repertoire similarity was quantified with the Morisita-Horn index. TCRdb cleaned the public reads at Q25 with fastp, built clones with MiXCR and kept in-frame beta chains. CDR3 protein sequences are deduplicated, and each keeps its most common genes and DNA. The V and J calls were determined by TCRdb, not by the authors. The sample profile shows hundreds of thousands of distinct CDR3 sequences; 13% to 15% of them were found once. The ten largest clones take up 9.8% of the sample.

Paper-wide results and their limitations: Most of the expanded thyroid clonotypes with a frequency above 0.001 were also detected in blood, and it was suggested that the thyroid immune response may be reflected by blood repertoires. Sample size was not statistically predetermined, and group allocation was not concealed from the investigators. In cross-validation, the 13-signature model distinguished ophthalmopathy from stable hyperthyroidism with 85% to 90% sensitivity and nearly 82% specificity, and in the test set the corresponding values were approximately 80% and 68%. In validation, the model predicted ophthalmopathy progression with more than 70% sensitivity and around 72% specificity; approximately 12 predicted patients were CT-confirmed with GO in a median of approximately six months.

Germline trimming: 7 bases from V, 3 bases from J; junction bases outside gene matches: 4. The CDR3 spans 13 residues, from the cysteine through the phenylalanine. Just CDR3 DNA is preserved here, 39 bases in frame from base 1. The germline V gene gives CDR1 as MDHEN and CDR2 as SYDVKM. This clonotype was recorded at least ten times. Its antigen specificity is not known. No clone much larger than this one lies a single base away; base qualities are absent. Ophthalmopathy patients were characterized by moderately to severely active disease, a Clinical Activity Score of at least 3, a NOSPECS grade of at least 4, and a disease duration under 3 months. Patients were excluded if they had other autoimmune diseases, uncontrolled infections, pregnancy or lactation. Diagnosis relied on clinical symptoms, serum thyroxine, TRAb, thyroid ultrasound and orbital computed tomography. Using Ficoll-Paque density gradient centrifugation, PBMCs were isolated from 10 ml of fresh peripheral blood. Total RNA was extracted with Trizol reagent and quality-checked on an Agilent 2100 Bioanalyzer.

This sequence originates from a woman in her 30s with Graves' ophthalmopathy. Donor details come from another sample of the same person, matched by shared clones. The V and J segments used are TRBV28 and TRBJ1-2; 8 bases in the middle match TRBD1. The sequenced material came from blood. The nucleotide sequence reads TGTGCCAGCATAAAGGACAGGGACTATGGCTACACCTTC. This sequence encodes CASIKDRDYGYTF.